This T cell receptor (beta chain) was found in a study of blood T cell repertoires in COVID-19. The wider study: PBMCs, B-cell-depleted T cells, or T cells provided the cDNA or gDNA that made up the material.

TCRdb's table, derived via immunoSEQ multiplex PCR, lists solely in-frame clones and lacks some. This sample has 350,000 to 450,000 clones, with 75% to 90% found just once. Germline CDR1 is LNHDA and CDR2 is SQIVND (reference sequence). The V segment lost 6 bases and the J segment 5 bases; nucleotides outside the gene matches: 15. The CDR3 contains 16 residues. This TCR came from a woman aged 60 to 75 with COVID-19, enrolled during active disease. Material: peripheral blood. The chain uses TRBV19 and TRBJ1-1; 7 positions agree with TRBD1. CDR3 sequence: CASRTTGAQRWTEAFF. The CDR3 region has the DNA TGTGCCAGTAGGACCACAGGGGCCCAAAGGTGGACTGAAGCTTTCTTT.